This is a list of T cell receptor beta chains from one sample in a study of control samples from healthy donors and cancer patients. Profiled with immunoSEQ multiplex PCR; TCRdb holds only in-frame clones, not every one. Of approximately 100,000 clones in the sample, about 81% are singletons; the top ten hold around 40%. The sequencing input was PBMCs. These receptor sequences come from a man aged 65-85 years with lung cancer. CDR3s include the opening cysteine and the closing phenylalanine or tryptophan. D genes are given only for firm matches. Clone size is shown for a subset of rows, as once, few, many or a class of expanded clone.

TRBV11-1	NA	NA	TRBJ1-2	CASSLSGPPYGYTF	TGTGCCAGCAGCTTATCAGGGCCTCCCTATGGCTACACCTTC
TRBV7-9	NA	few	TRBJ2-3	CASSLAVADTQYF	TGTGCCAGCAGCTTAGCGGTTGCGGATACGCAGTATTTT
TRBV19	NA	once	TRBJ2-5	CASSPMTGAYQETQYF	TGTGCCAGTAGTCCGATGACAGGAGCCTACCAAGAGACCCAGTACTTC
TRBV3-1/TRBV3-2	NA	NA	TRBJ1-3	CASSQSPSGNTIYF	TGTGCCAGCAGCCAAAGTCCCTCTGGAAACACCATATATTTT
TRBV5-1	TRBD1	NA	TRBJ2-5	CASSHPGTGEETQYF	TGCGCCAGCAGCCATCCAGGGACAGGGGAAGAGACCCAGTACTTC
TRBV2	NA	NA	TRBJ2-1	CASSEGPRRGNEQFF	TGTGCCAGCAGTGAAGGACCAAGGCGGGGCAATGAGCAGTTCTTC
TRBV6-1	NA	NA	TRBJ1-3	CASSEKGQGGGNTIYF	TGTGCCAGCAGTGAAAAGGGCCAGGGAGGTGGAAACACCATATATTTT
TRBV9	NA	NA	TRBJ1-1	CASSVVGGSTEAFF	TGTGCCAGCAGCGTAGTAGGGGGGAGCACTGAAGCTTTCTTT
TRBV7-2	NA	NA	TRBJ1-5	CASTARAGGQPQHF	TGTGCCAGCACCGCTCGGGCCGGCGGTCAGCCCCAGCATTTT
TRBV7-3	NA	NA	TRBJ2-3	CASSLRGGTQYF	TGTGCCAGCAGCTTAAGGGGAGGTACGCAGTATTTT
TRBV14	NA	NA	TRBJ1-3	CASSPGTLGNTIYF	TGTGCCAGCAGCCCCGGGACCCTTGGAAACACCATATATTTT
TRBV6-5	TRBD1	many	TRBJ1-1	CASSSPGGEFRTEAFF	TGTGCCAGCAGTTCCCCAGGGGGCGAATTTAGAACTGAAGCTTTCTTT
TRBV10-3	TRBD1	NA	TRBJ2-1	CAISRDRTYNEQFF	TGTGCCATCAGTAGGGACAGAACCTACAATGAGCAGTTCTTC
TRBV5-1	NA	NA	TRBJ1-2	CASSPGARGVGGYTF	TGCGCCAGCAGCCCCGGTGCCCGGGGGGTAGGTGGCTACACCTTC
TRBV5-1	NA	NA	TRBJ2-1	CASSLNEGNEQFF	TGCGCCAGCAGCTTGAACGAGGGGAATGAGCAGTTCTTC
TRBV28	NA	NA	TRBJ2-4	CASSLRAGMNIQYF	TGTGCCAGCAGTTTAAGGGCAGGGATGAACATTCAGTACTTC
TRBV6-1	TRBD1	once	TRBJ2-5	CASSDLGTGVETQYF	TGTGCCAGCAGTGATTTAGGTACAGGGGTGGAGACCCAGTACTTC
TRBV7-2	TRBD1	NA	TRBJ1-1	CASSPRTGGGAFF	TGTGCCAGCAGCCCAAGGACAGGAGGTGGAGCTTTCTTT
TRBV27	TRBD1	NA	TRBJ2-1	CASSRTGYNEQFF	TGTGCCAGCAGCCGGACAGGATACAATGAGCAGTTCTTC
TRBV5-4	TRBD1	few	TRBJ2-2	CASSLTQGATGELFF	TGTGCCAGCAGCTTGACACAGGGGGCGACCGGGGAGCTGTTTTTT
TRBV5-1	NA	NA	TRBJ1-5	CASSTDGSEQPQHF	TGCGCCAGCAGCACAGACGGCTCGGAGCAGCCCCAGCATTTT
TRBV6-2/TRBV6-3	TRBD1	NA	TRBJ1-2	CASSYSGTANYGYTF	TGTGCCAGCAGTTATTCCGGGACAGCTAACTATGGCTACACCTTC
TRBV20-1	NA	NA	TRBJ2-2	CSASIRTPYTGELFF	TGCAGTGCTAGTATCAGGACACCTTACACCGGGGAGCTGTTTTTT
TRBV2	TRBD1	once	TRBJ1-5	CASSEAGGGIGQPQHF	TGTGCCAGCAGTGAAGCGGGAGGGGGCATCGGTCAGCCCCAGCATTTT
TRBV19	TRBD1	NA	TRBJ2-7	CASSTNRGTYEQYF	TGTGCCAGTAGTACAAACAGGGGGACCTACGAGCAGTACTTC
TRBV5-8	TRBD1	few	TRBJ1-4	CASSTGTGVPNEKLFF	TGTGCCAGCAGCACTGGGACAGGGGTCCCTAATGAAAAACTGTTTTTT
TRBV4-1	NA	few	TRBJ2-3	CASSLPWATDTQYF	TGCGCCAGCAGCCTCCCCTGGGCCACAGATACGCAGTATTTT
TRBV30	NA	once	TRBJ1-4	CAWSGVKEFAEKLFF	TGTGCCTGGAGTGGGGTAAAGGAGTTCGCTGAAAAACTGTTTTTT
TRBV6-1	NA	once	TRBJ1-1	CASSERVFGTEAFF	TGTGCCAGCAGTGAAAGGGTTTTCGGCACTGAAGCTTTCTTT
TRBV18	NA	NA	TRBJ2-7	CASSPEQRYEQYF	TGTGCCAGCTCACCAGAACAGCGCTACGAGCAGTACTTC
TRBV20-1	NA	NA	TRBJ1-3	CSASLMRGGSGNTIYF	TGCAGTGCTAGTCTAATGCGGGGGGGTTCTGGAAACACCATATATTTT
TRBV6-5	NA	NA	TRBJ1-2	CAIRAGRDGYTF	TGTGCCATCCGGGCGGGACGCGATGGCTACACCTTC
TRBV5-4	TRBD2	few	TRBJ2-7	CASSRKLAGSYEQYF	TGTGCCAGCAGCCGTAAACTAGCGGGATCCTACGAGCAGTACTTC
TRBV11-2	TRBD1	NA	TRBJ2-7	CASSLGTGYEQYF	TGTGCCAGCAGCCTGGGGACAGGGTACGAGCAGTACTTC